This T cell receptor beta chain was profiled in a study of shared clonotypes between healthy human individuals. Across the study: Each donor had three CD4 naive, three CD4 memory, two CD8 naive and one CD8 memory plate.

TCRdb keeps only in-frame clones here, not all; method: immunoSEQ multiplex PCR. The sample shows about 1.1 million clones, approximately 77% of them seen only once. About this clone itself: The antigen is not known. Possible read error: a much larger clone is one base away.

Study conclusions and caveats: Rarefaction showed sorted-subset sequencing was incomplete despite large depth.

CDR3 length: 15 residues. CDR1 SEHNR and CDR2 FQNEAQ come from the germline V gene (reference sequence). V dropped 5 bases and J dropped 4 bases, with 15 bases sitting between them. Donors included only healthy HIV-negative adults lacking recent acute infections or vaccinations. Sequencing input: memory CD4+ T cells from PBMCs. The subset denotes: CD45RA-negative fraction. This sequence was found in a man aged 18 to 30 in good health. Some clones in this sample may be carry-over from other donors' samples. V usage is TRBV7-9 and J usage is TRBJ1-3, with no clear D. The CDR3 protein is CASSISQAAGNTIYF. The DNA for the CDR3 is TGTGCCAGCAGCATATCGCAGGCTGCGGGAAACACCATATATTTT.